This T cell receptor beta chain was found in a study of T-cell memory formation after mild COVID-19. Study-wide results and limits: Memory cells collected pre-infection included some clones that later responded, suggesting cross-reactive memory joined. CD4+ bias marked clones expanding day 15 to 37, unlike balanced contracting clones.

One entry per CDR3 protein results from TCRdb running MiXCR on the 5' RACE reads. The sample records roughly 130,000 distinct CDR3 sequences, 5% to 6.5% being singletons. This clonotype has at least ten counts. Its antigen is as yet unknown. This CDR3 is 15 amino acids long. Germline V CDR1 and CDR2: SGHTA, FQGNSA. Unmatched junction bases numbered 6, after V lost 3 bases and J lost 2 bases. The sample comprised PBMCs or a T cell subset sorted from them (not recorded which). The V call is TRBV7-2, the J call TRBJ2-7; TRBD1 matches at 8 bases. This TCR derives from an adult woman who had mild COVID-19 (a few samples of this study predate the infection). Cell type and time point are not known. As DNA, the CDR3 is TGTGCCAGCAGCTTGGACAGGGTAACAACCTACGAGCAGTACTTC. Residues: CASSLDRVTTYEQYF.